This entry features one TCR beta chain sequence. Its antigen is not yet known. The sample is drawn from a study of CXCR3-negative and CXCR3-positive naive CD8 T cells (dated by TCRdb to the late 2010s). Background for the entire study: In total, 130 million to 150 million TRB reads were obtained, which works out to roughly 1.5 +/- 0.3 million reads per library. Naive subsets from 5 or 6 donors and memory cells from 3 donors were included in the TRBV-TRBJ cluster analysis. The diversity and physicochemical repertoire analyses included 11 donors pooled from two independent experiments. Overall results and qualifications from the work: Repertoire diversity was comparably high in both naive subsets but much lower in memory CD8+ T cells. Because CXCR3 expression was partially decreased after cryopreservation, freshly isolated PBMCs were used for most assays. Compared with CXCR3-negative naive cells, CXCR3-positive naive cells had TRB CDR3s with higher hydrophobicity (lower Kidera factor 4), lower energy, and higher strength and volume indices. Surface CD5, linked to self-reactivity in mice, was comparable between naive subsets; TCR interaction strength was therefore also inferred from TRB CDR3 physicochemical properties. Naive CXCR3-negative and CXCR3-positive cells from the same donor showed similar TRBV-TRBJ usage, whereas memory cells showed distinct patterns.

Instrument on record: NextSeq 550. The Human TCR Profiling Kit (MiLaboratory) was used to make UMI-labeled 5' RACE TRB cDNA libraries. cDNA synthesis used the entire amount of extracted RNA, and PCR amplification then used the entire amount of cDNA produced. Libraries were prepared in parallel using an identical number of PCR cycles. Concerning the study's data processing: With a requirement of at least two reads per UMI, MIGEC and MiXCR extracted about 52,000 +/- 9,100 unique UMI-labeled TRB cDNA molecules per library. Each library averaged about 40,000 +/- 10,000 functional in-frame TRB CDR3 nucleotide clonotypes without stop codons. After downsampling to 5000 UMI-labeled TRB molecules per sample, diversity metrics such as normalized Shannon-Wiener and Chao1 were calculated in VDJtools. For the central five CDR3 residues, VDJtools calculated physicochemical properties weighted by clonotype size, namely interaction energy, strength, volume and Kidera factor 4. Following reprocessing of the reads by TCRdb, the data hold one row per CDR3 protein sequence and no DNA is available. TCRdb, not the authors, supplied the V and J calls. In this sample's table one finds over 100,000 distinct CDR3 sequences. Together, the top ten hold roughly 0.39% of the sample.

Each CD8+ T cell subset was flow-sorted in triplicate, with over 250,000 cells per subset placed directly into RLT lysis buffer. Naive CD8+ T cells were defined stringently as CD45RO-CCR7+CD27+CD95- to exclude memory contaminants. Using standard density gradient centrifugation, peripheral blood mononuclear cells were isolated from buffy coats. A FACSAria III was used to flow-sort naive CXCR3-negative and CXCR3-positive CD8+ T cells. Total RNA was extracted from sorted cells with an RNeasy Mini Kit. The CDR3 numbers 15 residues from cysteine through phenylalanine. No coding sequence is recorded. The germline V gene specifies SGHDN as CDR1 and FVKESK as CDR2.

The receptor was derived from a human donor in good health. Some clones in this sample may be carry-over from other donors' samples. The sequenced sample was naive CXCR3+ CD8+ T cells from blood. The cell subset or site tag for this specimen amounts to: CD45RO-CCR7+CD27+CD95- naive CD8+ T cells expressing CXCR3 (TNR3+). Recombination connected TRBV14 to TRBJ1-1; the TCRdb D gene call, TRBD1, has no DNA to confirm it. CDR3 protein: CASKGAGGQNTEAFF.